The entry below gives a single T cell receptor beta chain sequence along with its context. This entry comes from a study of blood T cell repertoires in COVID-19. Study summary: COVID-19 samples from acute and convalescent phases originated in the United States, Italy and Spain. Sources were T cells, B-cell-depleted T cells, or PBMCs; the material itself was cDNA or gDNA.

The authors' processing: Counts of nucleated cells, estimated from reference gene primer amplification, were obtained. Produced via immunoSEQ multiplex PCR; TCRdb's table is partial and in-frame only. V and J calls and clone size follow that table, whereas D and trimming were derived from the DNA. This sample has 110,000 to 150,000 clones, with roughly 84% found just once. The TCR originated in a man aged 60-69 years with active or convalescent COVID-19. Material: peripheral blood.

The CDR3 sequence is CASSYSPRQGPGEQYV. CDR3 DNA: TGTGCCAGCAGTTACTCACCCAGACAGGGGCCTGGGGAGCAGTACGTC. V usage is TRBV6-2 or TRBV6-3 and J usage is TRBJ2-7, with TRBD1 matching 8 bases. The length of the CDR3 is 16 residues. Looked up from germline, CDR1 is MNHEY and CDR2 is SVGEGT. The V and J ends lost 0 bases and 7 bases, in that order; junction bases with no gene match: 11.